One sample yielded the 2 T cell receptor beta chains listed below, sequenced in a study of blood T cell repertoires in COVID-19. Sequenced by immunoSEQ multiplex PCR; TCRdb stores in-frame clones only, minus some. The sample holds approximately 480,000 clones, 89% seen once. The specimen was peripheral blood. These receptors were collected from a man aged 18 to 30 with COVID-19, enrolled during active disease.

V usage is TRBV5-1 and J usage is TRBJ2-3; D might be TRBD2 (5 bases). Germline CDR1 SGHRS, CDR2 YFSETQ. This CDR3 has 14 residues. The V gene lost 1 base and the J gene lost 6 bases, with 12 bases spanning the gap. The chain's CDR3 is CASSLTGRGDTQYF. The CDR3 region has the DNA TGCGCCAGCAGCTTGACGGGCCGAGGGGATACGCAGTATTTT.

The genes are TRBV10-3 and TRBJ1-2; D not resolved. CDR1 ENHRY and CDR2 SYGVKD come from the germline V gene. The CDR3 loop spans 13 amino acids. V gave up 4 bases and J gave up 5 bases, with 11 bases separating them. The CDR3, as DNA: TGTGCCATCAGTGGAGAGCGCGAGTATGGCTACACCTTC. Translation: CAISGEREYGYTF.